This T cell receptor (beta chain) was retrieved from a study of T-cell reconstitution after alpha-beta-depleted transplantation in children. This clonotype was seen ten or more times. Researchers prepared the TCRbeta library using unique molecular identifiers, the study reports. TCRdb fed the PCR reads into MiXCR, producing one record per CDR3 protein. The sample holds 250,000 to 300,000 distinct CDR3 sequences, 9.5% to 10% seen once. This receptor was taken from a human donor who donated a stem cell graft to a child with SCID. Sequenced here: PBMCs from the stem cell graft donor, sampled from the stem cell graft.

CDR3 coding DNA: TGTGCCAGCAGCAAGACTAGCGGGGGACTATACAATGAGCAGTTCTTC. It is translated as CASSKTSGGLYNEQFF. This rearrangement joins TRBV12-3 or TRBV12-4 to TRBJ2-1, with 12 bases matching TRBD2. Trimming cost V 6 bases and J 4 bases; bases outside gene matches: 7. CDR3 length: 16 amino acids.